The 24 T cell receptor beta chains below come from one sample, sequenced in a study of CD8+ T cells in alopecia areata. Described treatment: oral pan-JAK inhibitor, 5-10 mg twice daily. Extracted from the samples, RNA was reverse transcribed into cDNA to serve as the sequencing template. Sequenced by immunoSEQ multiplex PCR; TCRdb stores in-frame clones only, minus some. Of 85,000 to 110,000 clones in the sample, approximately 84% were seen once. Sequencing used CD8+ T cells sorted from blood, obtained at approximately week 34, from a patient treated with tofacitinib. These receptors were collected from a human donor with alopecia areata.

This clone has a single count. The CDR3 DNA sequence: TGTGCCAGCAGCTTAACCGGGCCTAACGCCGAGCAGTACTTC. Translation gives CASSLTGPNAEQYF. The chain recombines TRBV7-6 with TRBJ2-7; D call uncertain. Trimming stripped 2 bases from V and 6 bases from J, with 14 bases between. CDR1 and CDR2 (germline): SGHVS, FNYEAQ. The CDR3 length is 14 residues.

The chain carries TRBV19 and TRBJ2-1; no reliable D call. Trimming took 3 bases from V and 1 from J, leaving 7 bases between them. The CDR3 contains 14 residues. Germline loops: CDR1 LNHDA, CDR2 SQIVND (reference sequence). This CDR3 reads CASSMGISYNEQFF. The CDR3 DNA reads TGTGCCAGTAGTATGGGTATATCCTACAATGAGCAGTTCTTC.

The chain employs TRBV13 and TRBJ2-1; a possible D gene is TRBD2 (5 bases). The CDR3 covers 15 residues. V shed 5 bases and J shed 2 bases, with 13 bases lying between them. Germline-derived CDR1 and CDR2 are PRHDT and FYEKMQ (reference sequence). CDR3 residues: CASSPQRRAYNEQFF. CDR3 nucleotide sequence: TGTGCCAGCAGCCCCCAGCGGAGAGCCTACAATGAGCAGTTCTTC. The whole variable domain, remainder taken from reference TRBV13 and TRBJ2-1, is AAGVIQSPRHLIKEKRETATLKCYPIPRHDTVYWYQQGPGQDPQFLISFYEKMQSDKGSIPDRFSAQQFSDYHSELNMSSLELGDSALYFCASSPQRRAYNEQFFGPGTRLTVL.

The rearrangement links TRBV9 to TRBJ2-1, with TRBD2 as a possible D gene (5 bases). The length of the CDR3 is 15 residues. Deletions cut 0 bases from V and 5 bases from J, with 12 bases between. Per germline, CDR1 SGDLS and CDR2 YYNGEE. The CDR3 sequence: CASSVVAGENNEQFF. For the CDR3, the DNA is TGTGCCAGCAGCGTAGTCGCCGGGGAGAACAATGAGCAGTTCTTC. Full variable domain (remainder filled in from reference TRBV9 and TRBJ2-1): DSGVTQTPKHLITATGQRVTLRCSPRSGDLSVYWYQQSLDQGLQFLIQYYNGEERAKGNILERFSAQQFPDLHSELNLSSLELGDSALYFCASSVVAGENNEQFFGPGTRLTVL.

The chain couples TRBV7-2 to TRBJ2-7; 8 nucleotides line up with TRBD2. V was pared by 10 bases and J by 2 bases, with 4 bases of the junction left unmatched. The CDR3 totals 12 residues. Germline CDR1 SGHTA, CDR2 FQGNSA. CDR3 amino acids: CATTSGAYEQYF. In nucleotides, the CDR3 is TGTGCCACCACTAGCGGTGCCTACGAGCAGTACTTC. Looking up the rest from reference TRBV7-2 and TRBJ2-7 gives the full variable domain: GAGVSQSPSNKVTEKGKDVELRCDPISGHTALYWYRQSLGQGLEFLIYFQGNSAPDKSGLPSDRFSAERTGGSVSTLTIQRTQQEDSAVYLCATTSGAYEQYFGPGTRLTVT.

This clone was picked up one time. This rearrangement joins TRBV4-1 to TRBJ2-1; D ambiguous. In germline, CDR1 is MGHRA, CDR2 YSYEKL. The CDR3 consists of 16 residues. V was trimmed by 1 base and J by 4 bases, leaving 14 bases between them. CDR3 loop: CASSQGGEVGYNEQFF. In DNA, the CDR3 is TGCGCCAGCAGCCAAGGAGGAGAAGTAGGGTACAATGAGCAGTTCTTC.

The chain has TRBV19 and TRBJ2-5; 8 nucleotides line up with TRBD1. With V trimmed by 0 bases and J by 5 bases, 5 bases remained unmatched. The CDR3 runs 15 residues. Germline lookup yields CDR1 LNHDA and CDR2 SQIVND (reference sequence). The CDR3 loop is CASSIEAGGLETQYF. The CDR3 DNA reads as TGTGCCAGTAGTATAGAGGCAGGGGGCCTCGAGACCCAGTACTTC.

Written as DNA, the CDR3 is TGTGCCAGCAGCTTATGGACGACCTCTGGAAACACCATATATTTT. The encoded protein is CASSLWTTSGNTIYF. The chain couples TRBV7-2 to TRBJ1-3, with D unclear. CDR1 SGHTA and CDR2 FQGNSA come from the germline V gene. The V gene lost 2 bases and the J gene lost 0 bases, with 8 bases spanning the gap. CDR3 size: 15 residues.

A note on this clone: The same CDR3 also results from other DNA sequences found in this sample. The chain uses TRBV27 and TRBJ2-1, with D hard to call. The CDR3 is made up of 13 amino acids. The germline CDR1 and CDR2 sequences are MNHEY and SMNVEV (reference sequence). Trimming left V 6 bases short and J 0 bases short, with 6 bases between. The CDR3 sequence: CASSLSSYNEQFF. CDR3 nucleotide sequence: TGTGCCAGCAGCTTGAGCTCCTACAATGAGCAGTTCTTC.

A word on this clone: Other DNA sequences of this sample code for an identical CDR3. This rearrangement joins TRBV6-1 to TRBJ2-7; D is unresolved. The CDR3 is made up of 13 amino acids. Germline V CDR1 and CDR2: MNHNS, SASEGT. Trimming stripped 0 bases from V and 2 bases from J, with 5 bases between. Here the CDR3 reads CASSEAGPYEQYF. The CDR3 region has the DNA TGTGCCAGCAGTGAAGCGGGCCCCTACGAGCAGTACTTC.

The chain's CDR3 is CASSVDGTAYGYTF. The CDR3 DNA reads TGTGCCAGCAGCGTGGACGGGACAGCCTATGGCTACACCTTC. V gene TRBV9 combines with J gene TRBJ1-2; 7 bases line up with TRBD1. The CDR3 consists of 14 residues. CDR1 and CDR2 from the germline V gene are SGDLS and YYNGEE. The V gene end was trimmed by 2 bases and the J gene end by 4 bases; junction bases not matched to a gene: 5.

This sequence joins TRBV5-1 and TRBJ2-3, with a weak D call TRBD2 (5 bases). The CDR3 has 15 residues. V was pared by 0 bases and J by 7 bases, with 15 bases between. Germline V gives CDR1 SGHRS, CDR2 YFSETQ. CDR3 sequence (DNA): TGCGCCAGCAGCTTGGTAACGACTACCGAATATACGCAGTATTTT. Its protein product is CASSLVTTTEYTQYF.

V usage is TRBV28 and J usage is TRBJ2-1; TRBD1 aligns across 10 bases. The germline gives CDR1 MDHEN, CDR2 SYDVKM. With 6 bases clipped from V and 3 bases from J, the junction kept 5 bases outside the gene matches. The CDR3 contains 15 residues. The CDR3 sequence: CASSAGTGVYNEQFF. CDR3 DNA sequence: TGTGCCAGCAGCGCCGGGACAGGGGTCTACAATGAGCAGTTCTTC.

The gene calls are TRBV27 and TRBJ2-5; the match to TRBD2 covers 7 bases. There are 14 residues in the CDR3. Germline values: CDR1 MNHEY, CDR2 SMNVEV (reference sequence). The V and J ends lost 9 bases and 0 bases, in that order; junction bases with no gene match: 7. The CDR3 sequence: CASWGGDYQETQYF. CDR3 sequence (DNA): TGTGCCAGTTGGGGGGGGGACTACCAAGAGACCCAGTACTTC.

This clone came up a few times. J is TRBJ2-2 and V is TRBV27; no definite D call. Germline values: CDR1 MNHEY, CDR2 SMNVEV (reference sequence). Trimming removed 3 bases at V and 6 bases at J, with 8 bases between. This CDR3 has 13 residues. The chain's CDR3 is CASSLVHPGELFF. The CDR3 bases are TGTGCCAGCAGTTTGGTACACCCCGGGGAGCTGTTTTTT.

V usage is TRBV4-1 and J usage is TRBJ2-7; D is perhaps TRBD1 or TRBD2 (5 bases each). The germline V gene encodes CDR1 MGHRA and CDR2 YSYEKL. The CDR3 covers 14 residues. Trimming took off 3 bases at V and 1 base at J, with 10 bases between the two ends. CDR3 DNA sequence: TGCGCCAGCAGCCATCCGGGACCTTCCTACGAGCAGTACTTC. This codes for CASSHPGPSYEQYF.

Points on this clone: The same CDR3 arises from other DNA sequences in this sample as well. The chain joins TRBV29-1 to TRBJ2-7; 9 nucleotides line up with TRBD1. CDR3 length: 13 amino acids. The germline V gene has CDR1 SQVTM and CDR2 ANQGSEA. J gave up 3 bases and V 5 bases, and 5 bases lay outside the gene matches. DNA of the CDR3: TGCAGCGTTCGGACAGGGGCGGGCTACGAGCAGTACTTC. Translated: CSVRTGAGYEQYF.

This chain joins TRBV4-1 and TRBJ2-5; D perhaps matches TRBD2 (7 bases). The J call may be mistaken, given a closer DNA end match to TRBJ2-7. CDR1 and CDR2 from the germline V gene are MGHRA and YSYEKL. The CDR3 extends over 15 amino acids. CDR3 nucleotide sequence: TGCGCCAGCAGCTCACAGGGAGGGGGACCCTACGAGCAGTACTTC. It is translated as CASSSQGGGPYEQYF.

The chain uses TRBV7-9 and TRBJ2-1; 7 bases fit TRBD2. CDR3 length: 17 residues. The V gene end was trimmed by 1 base and the J gene end by 8 bases; junction bases not matched to a gene: 14. Germline CDR1 reads SEHNR; CDR2 reads FQNEAQ (reference sequence). The CDR3 region is CASSLELARPYRDEQFF. The CDR3 DNA is TGTGCCAGCAGCTTAGAACTAGCGCGCCCCTATAGGGATGAGCAGTTCTTC.

This CDR3 is CASSFPRFREGTEAFF. CDR3 nucleotides: TGTGCCAGCAGCTTCCCTAGATTCAGGGAGGGCACTGAAGCTTTCTTT. The rearrangement links TRBV7-9 to TRBJ1-1, with a weak D call TRBD1 (5 bases). The V gene's germline CDR1 is SEHNR and CDR2 FQNEAQ (reference sequence). The V gene lost 3 bases and the J gene lost 4 bases, with 18 bases spanning the gap. This CDR3 comprises 16 residues. Full variable domain (rest looked up from reference TRBV7-9 and TRBJ1-1): DTGVSQNPRHKITKRGQNVTFRCDPISEHNRLYWYRQTLGQGPEFLTYFQNEAQLEKSRLLSDRFSAERPKGSFSTLEIQRTEQGDSAMYLCASSFPRFREGTEAFFGQGTRLTVV.

This sequence joins TRBV6-5 and TRBJ2-7, with D tentatively TRBD2 (6 bases). Trimming removed 2 bases from V and 0 bases from J, with 11 bases in between. The CDR3 is 15 amino acids. The V gene's germline CDR1 is MNHEY and CDR2 SVGAGI. The CDR3 is CASSYGTLSSYEQYF. CDR3 in DNA: TGTGCCAGCAGTTACGGGACTCTAAGCTCCTACGAGCAGTACTTC.

This chain joins TRBV19 and TRBJ2-7; the match to TRBD2 covers 7 bases. Trimming removed 3 bases from V and 3 bases from J; junction bases left unmatched: 2. Germline CDR1 reads LNHDA; CDR2 reads SQIVND (reference sequence). CDR3 length equals 13 residues. This chain's CDR3 is CASSIPGGYEQYF. In DNA, the CDR3 is TGTGCCAGTAGTATCCCGGGAGGCTACGAGCAGTACTTC.

This CDR3 reads CASSLGLAELSYNEQFF. DNA for the CDR3: TGTGCCAGCAGCTTGGGACTAGCGGAACTCTCCTACAATGAGCAGTTCTTC. The chain uses TRBV11-1 and TRBJ2-1; TRBD2 matches 11 bases. Germline V gives CDR1 SGHAT, CDR2 FQDESV (reference sequence). V gave up 3 bases and J gave up 0 bases; unmatched junction bases: 4. This CDR3 contains 17 residues. Full variable domain (remainder filled in from reference TRBV11-1 and TRBJ2-1): EAEVAQSPRYKITEKSQAVAFWCDPISGHATLYWYRQILGQGPELLVQFQDESVVDDSQLPKDRFSAERLKGVDSTLKIQPAELGDSAMYLCASSLGLAELSYNEQFFGPGTRLTVL.

V gene TRBV10-2 combines with J gene TRBJ2-7; no clear D. Germline assignment: CDR1 WSHSY and CDR2 SAAADI. The CDR3 is made up of 12 amino acids. V lost 6 bases and J 0 bases, leaving 6 bases between the germline ends. CDR3 sequence: CASSLGSYEQYF. As DNA, the CDR3 is TGCGCCAGCAGCCTAGGCTCCTACGAGCAGTACTTC.